This T cell receptor (beta chain) is from a study of blood T cells in healthy people across ages (dated by TCRdb to the mid-2010s). Some background on the complete study: Template switching captured roughly one uniquely barcoded TCR beta cDNA molecule per two T cells in model experiments. To track age-related changes in TCR beta repertoire diversity, the study relied on deep sequencing normalized with unique cDNA molecular identifiers. The donors were split into four age groups: young (average around 16 years), middle-aged (about 40), aged (over 55) and long-lived (82). Donors of different ages were randomly distributed across sequencing lanes to avoid experimental bias. Two additional independent replicas of 1 million unique cDNA reads from the same blood draw were analyzed for two donors (one aged 18 to 30 and one aged 80 or older).

The germline V gene yields ENHRY for CDR1 and SYGVKD for CDR2. V is clipped by 0 bases and J by 4 bases, and the sequence between their germline boundaries is 7 bases long. The CDR3 contains 14 residues, cysteine and phenylalanine counted. CDR3 DNA only is kept here, 42 bases in frame from base 1. Broader findings and caveats from the paper: The long-lived group showed more naive CD4+ T cells, fewer expanded clones and increased TCR diversity than the aged group, suggesting age selection. Observed TCR beta diversity per million T cells fell roughly linearly with age, and a significant reduction was already apparent by age roughly 40. The CMV infection status of donors was not known, potentially confounding age-related changes in expanded clonotypes. Bulk unsorted PBMC profiling prevented conclusive comparison of naive and antigen-experienced compartments. Observed TCR beta diversity correlated strongly with the percentage of naive T cells measured by flow cytometry. Estimates of total diversity based on one million sequenced T cells were regarded as lower bounds and as underestimates.

This clonotype was observed a few times. The target of this receptor is not known. Per-base qualities were not stored, and no clone one base away is much larger. The donors were roughly 39 Caucasian individuals from Russia, aged 6 to 90 years, who were systemically healthy. Each donor gave approximately 9.3 milliliters of peripheral blood, collected into EDTA-treated Vacutainer tubes. Ficoll-Paque density-gradient centrifugation was used to isolate PBMCs, with at least 6.5 million per sample. Total RNA, at least 6 micrograms per sample, was extracted from PBMCs with Trizol reagent. The percentages of naive CD45RAhigh/CD27high T cells were determined by flow cytometry on a PBMC aliquot from every donor. Libraries were made using 5' RACE. The sequencer was an Illumina HiSeq 2500. A second PCR of 7 to 11 cycles was performed with a sample-barcoded 5' primer and a J-beta primer mix. A unique molecular identifier was introduced onto each TCR beta cDNA molecule by a template-switch 5' adaptor carrying 12 random nucleotides. Each sample yielded at least 3 million CDR3-containing paired-end reads. The Mint cDNA synthesis kit, primed by a TRBC-specific oligonucleotide, was used to synthesize first-strand cDNA from all RNA. Following uracil-DNA glycosylase treatment, all cDNA underwent a first 18-cycle PCR with the universal primers M1SS and BC2_uni_R. The paper's data handling went like this. For normalization, 1 million high-quality reads were randomly selected from each sample, with every read carrying a distinct molecular identifier. Reads with shared molecular identifiers were discarded instead of being binned into consensus sequences. MiTCR, set to a Q25 quality threshold and the strictest error-elimination algorithm, was used for CDR3 identification, clonotype clustering and error correction. A nonparametric unseen species model with Euler transformation was used to estimate a lower bound on total TCR beta diversity. Using fastp at Q25 and MiXCR, TCRdb reprocessed the public reads and kept productive beta chains. Each record represents a unique CDR3 protein, reported with the most common genes and DNA among its rows. None of the V and J calls come from the authors' own analysis; TCRdb made them. Present in this sample are 800,000 or so distinct CDR3 sequences, about 42% of which were seen just once. Of the sample, 15% to 20% is held by the ten largest clones.

The source material was blood. The chain uses TRBV10-3 and TRBJ1-5; the D gene is unclear. This sequence originates from an older man in good health. In nucleotide form, the sequence is TGTGCCATCAGTGAGTCGATGACTAATCAGCCCCAGCATTTT. It translates as CAISESMTNQPQHF.